This T cell receptor (beta chain) was documented in a study of blood T cells in healthy people across ages. With 7 bases clipped from V and 3 bases from J, the junction kept 13 bases outside the gene matches. The CDR3 is made up of 16 amino acids. CDR1 is SQVTM, CDR2 ANQGSEA, per germline. A second PCR of 7 to 11 cycles used a sample-barcoded 5' primer and a J-beta primer mix. With 12 random nucleotides, a template-switch adaptor tagged each individual cDNA molecule. TCRdb ran MiXCR on the 5' RACE reads and lists one entry per CDR3 protein. The table lists 1.5 million to 2 million distinct CDR3 sequences, roughly 49% of them singletons.

This clonotype was obtained from a middle-aged woman in good health. This chain joins TRBV29-1 and TRBJ2-1; TRBD2 matches at 9 bases. Sequencing was done on a sample of blood. This chain's CDR3 is CSGILVSRGGYNEQFF. The CDR3, as DNA: TGCAGCGGAATCCTAGTCTCGCGGGGGGGCTACAATGAGCAGTTCTTC.